Each of the 15 T cell receptor beta chains below was sequenced from the same sample in a study of tumor and adjacent non-tumor tissue in lung cancer. This sample's RNA came from whole unsorted tissue. Distant lung tissue was collected more than 3 cm away from the tumor edge. The library came from three nested PCR rounds adapted from ARM-PCR protocols. Each CDR3 protein is one row after TCRdb ran MiXCR on the multiplex PCR reads. Among 55,000 to 65,000 distinct CDR3 sequences listed, 61% were seen once. The sequenced sample was distant non-tumor lung tissue. The receptors shown here come from a man aged 65 to 79 with non-small cell lung cancer.

This clonotype came up a few times. The chain combines TRBV20-1 with TRBJ2-7; TRBD2 aligns across 12 bases. Germline V gene data show CDR1 as DFQATT and CDR2 as SNEGSKA (reference sequence). This CDR3 region has 15 residues. The V and J ends lost 5 bases and 2 bases, in that order; junction bases with no gene match: 7. CDR3 sequence (DNA): TGCAGTGCTGGGACTAGCGGGCCCGTTACCTACGAGCAGTACTTC. Amino acid sequence: CSAGTSGPVTYEQYF.

As concerns this clonotype: One end of the junction fails to match germline, which may point to a read error. The V gene is TRBV5-5, the J gene TRBJ1-5, with 9 positions matching TRBD1. This CDR3 is built from 15 residues. Germline values: CDR1 SGHKS, CDR2 YYEKEE (reference sequence). The CDR3 nucleotides are TGTGCCAGCAGGAGGACAGGGGCTAGCGATCAGCCTCAGCATTTT. This codes for CASRRTGASDQPQHF.

CDR3 coding DNA: TGTGCCAGCAGCAGTCACCGTACAGGGGCTGACGGGAAGCAGTACTTC. Translated: CASSSHRTGADGKQYF. The V and J genes are TRBV11-2 and TRBJ2-7, with 7 nucleotides matching TRBD1. The CDR3 covers 16 residues. Germline V gives CDR1 SGHAT, CDR2 FQNNGV. The J segment lost 8 bases and the V segment lost 5 bases, leaving 18 bases of the junction unmatched.

This clonotype was picked up many times. V and J are TRBV6-5 and TRBJ1-2, with 7 bases matching TRBD1. The CDR3 totals 14 residues. V was clipped by 7 bases and J by 8 bases; unmatched bases: 13. Germline CDR1 reads MNHEY; CDR2 reads SVGAGI. The CDR3: CASKSRQGMVGYTF. CDR3 in DNA: TGTGCCAGCAAGTCCAGACAGGGTATGGTGGGCTACACCTTC.

CDR3 protein: CASSEGRMDVHEAFF. CDR3 nucleotide sequence: TGTGCCAGCAGTGAAGGTCGGATGGACGTTCATGAAGCTTTCTTT. This chain joins TRBV25-1 and TRBJ1-1; no firm D call. The V end was cut by 2 bases, the J end by 7 bases, with 17 bases between. Germline CDR1 MGHDK, CDR2 SYGVNS. The CDR3 totals 15 residues.

About this clonotype: Since the CDR3 does not end with the conserved phenylalanine or tryptophan, this likely comes from a read error. This chain connects TRBV6-1 to TRBJ1-1, with D maybe TRBD1 (5 bases). Per germline, CDR1 MNHNS and CDR2 SASEGT. The CDR3 sequence is 14 residues long. The CDR3 region has the DNA TGTGCCAGCAGTGATGACAGCTTGAATACTGAAGCTTTCCTT. This codes for CASSDDSLNTEAFL.

Turning to this clonotype: This could be a read error, since a much larger clone is one nucleotide away. The chain employs TRBV4-1 and TRBJ2-4; 7 nucleotides line up with TRBD1. Germline V gene data show CDR1 as MGHRA and CDR2 as YSYEKL. With V trimmed by 1 base and J by 3 bases, 18 bases remained unmatched. CDR3 size: 20 residues. The CDR3 sequence is CASSQGGQGVSGLGKNIQYF. The CDR3 DNA is TGCGCCAGCAGCCAAGGTGGCCAGGGGGTTTCCGGTCTAGGCAAAAACATTCAGTACTTC.

The chain is built from TRBV28 and TRBJ2-7; D might be TRBD2 (6 bases). The CDR3 is 11 residues long. The V end was cut by 5 bases, the J end by 12 bases, with 14 bases between. Germline V CDR1 and CDR2: MDHEN, SYDVKM. The CDR3 loop is CASSLHRGWYF. The CDR3 DNA follows: TGTGCCAGCAGTCTCCACCGGGGGTGGTACTTC.

The chain couples TRBV11-3 to TRBJ2-4; D possibly corresponds to TRBD2 (5 bases). The CDR3 is 16 residues long. Germline-derived CDR1 and CDR2 are SGHNT and YENEEA. V was pared by 5 bases and J by 2 bases, with 16 bases between. The chain's CDR3 is CASSLNGVNSKNIQYF. The CDR3 DNA reads as TGTGCCAGCAGCCTGAACGGGGTTAATTCCAAAAACATTCAGTACTTC.

By sample share, this clonotype is medium-sized. The chain is built from TRBV11-2 and TRBJ1-2, with no clear D. V was cut by 2 bases and J by 2 bases, with 12 bases left in between. Germline CDR1 is SGHAT and CDR2 is FQNNGV. The CDR3 contains 15 residues. CDR3 DNA: TGTGCCAGCAGCTTAACCCCCGGAATGAACTATGGCTACACCTTC. Its protein is CASSLTPGMNYGYTF. Full variable domain (missing parts from reference TRBV11-2 and TRBJ1-2): EAGVAQSPRYKIIEKRQSVAFWCNPISGHATLYWYQQILGQGPKLLIQFQNNGVVDDSQLPKDRFSAERLKGVDSTLKIQPAKLEDSAVYLCASSLTPGMNYGYTFGSGTRLTVV.

In this sample, this clonotype turned up once. The junction shows a germline mismatch at one end, possibly a read error. This chain joins TRBV6-5 and TRBJ2-3; D uncertain. Germline CDR1 reads MNHEY; CDR2 reads SVGAGI. This CDR3 has 13 residues. The CDR3 DNA reads as TGTGCCGCCTCGATGATGGCTACGAATACGCATTATTTT. Its protein is CAASMMATNTHYF.

In its sample, this clonotype was seen a few times. The chain carries TRBV5-1 and TRBJ1-4; D remains unclear. The germline V and J ends were trimmed by 4 bases and 8 bases, with 21 bases remaining between them. This CDR3 spans 16 amino acids. Per germline, CDR1 SGHRS and CDR2 YFSETQ. The CDR3 coding sequence is TGCGCCAGCAGCACTGGTTCAAGGGCGCTCAGAGAAAAACTGTTTTTT. Translation: CASSTGSRALREKLFF.

This clonotype was seen ten or more times. This rearrangement joins TRBV5-6 to TRBJ2-5; D is perhaps TRBD1 or TRBD2 (5 bases each). From germline, CDR1 is SGHDT and CDR2 YYEEEE. CDR3 size: 14 residues. Trimming took off 4 bases at V and 4 bases at J, with 14 bases between the two ends. The CDR3 spells CASSEGTVGETQYF. CDR3 DNA: TGTGCCAGCAGCGAGGGGACGGTGGGAGAGACCCAGTACTTC.

Remarks on this clonotype: This likely comes from a read error, as the CDR3 has no conserved phenylalanine or tryptophan at its end. The rearrangement joins TRBV4-2 to TRBJ2-7; 13 nucleotides agree with TRBD2. Germline assignment: CDR1 LGHNA and CDR2 YNFKEQ. There are 16 residues in the CDR3. CDR3 sequence reads: CASSQGTSGDSYEQYS. DNA for the CDR3: TGTGCCAGTAGCCAAGGGACTAGCGGGGATTCCTACGAGCAGTACTCC.

In the case of this clonotype: A read error may be the cause here, since a much bigger clone is one base away. The genes are TRBV10-2 and TRBJ2-7, with TRBD2 matching over 8 bases. J lost 13 bases, V lost 4 bases, and 15 bases had no gene match. This CDR3 has 14 residues. From germline, CDR1 is WSHSY and CDR2 SAAADI. The CDR3 DNA reads TGCGCCAGCAGTGTCAAGGCGGGAGGAGACCCGCAATACTTC. It specifies CASSVKAGGDPQYF.